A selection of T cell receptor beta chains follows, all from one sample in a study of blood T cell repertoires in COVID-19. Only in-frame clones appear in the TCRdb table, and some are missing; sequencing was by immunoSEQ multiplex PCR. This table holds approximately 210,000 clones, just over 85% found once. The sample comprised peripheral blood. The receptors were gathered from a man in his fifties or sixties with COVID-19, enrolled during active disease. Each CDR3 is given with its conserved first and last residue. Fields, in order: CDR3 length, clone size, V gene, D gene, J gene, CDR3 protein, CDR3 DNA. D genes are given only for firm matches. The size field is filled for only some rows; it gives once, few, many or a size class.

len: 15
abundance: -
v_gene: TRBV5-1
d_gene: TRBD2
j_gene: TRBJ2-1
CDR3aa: CASSLVPSGDNEQFF
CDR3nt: TGCGCCAGCAGCTTGGTCCCTAGCGGGGACAATGAGCAGTTCTTC

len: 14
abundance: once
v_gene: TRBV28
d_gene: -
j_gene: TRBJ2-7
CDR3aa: CASSPPEGSYEQYF
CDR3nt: TGTGCCAGCAGTCCCCCGGAGGGGAGCTACGAGCAGTACTTC

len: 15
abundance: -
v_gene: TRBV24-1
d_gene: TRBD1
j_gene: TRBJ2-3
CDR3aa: CATSMTGASTDTQYF
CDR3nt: TGTGCCACCAGTATGACAGGGGCTAGCACAGATACGCAGTATTTT

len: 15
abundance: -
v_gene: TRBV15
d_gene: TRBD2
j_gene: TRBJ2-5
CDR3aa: CATSTSGEVSETQYF
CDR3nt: TGTGCCACCAGCACGAGCGGGGAGGTGTCAGAGACCCAGTACTTC

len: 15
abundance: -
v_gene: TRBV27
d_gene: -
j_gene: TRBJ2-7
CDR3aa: CASSLKGGGSYEQYF
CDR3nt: TGTGCCAGCAGTTTGAAGGGAGGAGGGTCCTACGAGCAGTACTTC

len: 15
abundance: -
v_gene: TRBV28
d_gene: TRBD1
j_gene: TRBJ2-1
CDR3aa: CASSLGTGSYNEQFF
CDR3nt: TGTGCCAGCAGCCTCGGGACAGGGTCCTACAATGAGCAGTTCTTC

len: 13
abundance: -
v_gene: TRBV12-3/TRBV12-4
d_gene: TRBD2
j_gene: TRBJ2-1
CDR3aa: CASSWRTRAEQFF
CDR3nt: TGTGCCAGCAGTTGGAGGACTAGGGCTGAGCAGTTCTTC

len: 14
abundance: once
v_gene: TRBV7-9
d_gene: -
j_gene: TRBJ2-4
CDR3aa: CASSLVTGENIQYF
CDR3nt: TGTGCCAGCAGCTTAGTAACTGGGGAGAACATTCAGTACTTC

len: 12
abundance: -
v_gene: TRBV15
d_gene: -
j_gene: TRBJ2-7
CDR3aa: CATSTGHYEQYF
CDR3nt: TGTGCCACCAGCACCGGACACTACGAGCAGTACTTC

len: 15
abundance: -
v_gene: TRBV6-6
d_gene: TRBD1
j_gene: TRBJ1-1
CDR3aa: CASSWTGLRNTEAFF
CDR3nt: TGTGCCAGCAGCTGGACAGGGCTAAGGAACACTGAAGCTTTCTTT

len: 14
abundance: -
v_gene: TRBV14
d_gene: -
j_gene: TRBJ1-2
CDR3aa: CASSPRVVPYGYTF
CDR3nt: TGTGCCAGCAGCCCCCGGGTAGTCCCTTATGGCTACACCTTC

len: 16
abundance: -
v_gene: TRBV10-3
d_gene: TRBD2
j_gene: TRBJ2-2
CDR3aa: CAISGFNGGATGELFF
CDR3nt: TGTGCCATCAGTGGTTTCAACGGGGGGGCGACCGGGGAGCTGTTTTTT

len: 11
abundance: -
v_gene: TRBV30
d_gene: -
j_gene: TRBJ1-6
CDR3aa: CAWAGNSPLHF
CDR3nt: TGTGCCTGGGCGGGGAATTCACCCCTCCACTTT

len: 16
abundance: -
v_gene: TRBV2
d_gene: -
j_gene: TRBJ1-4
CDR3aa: CASSEGRQAFNEKLFF
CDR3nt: TGTGCCAGCAGTGAGGGGCGACAGGCCTTTAATGAAAAACTGTTTTTT

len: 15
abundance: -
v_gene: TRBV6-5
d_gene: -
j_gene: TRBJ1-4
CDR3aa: CASSYSSGVGEKLFF
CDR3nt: TGTGCCAGCAGTTACTCGTCAGGGGTCGGTGAAAAACTGTTTTTT

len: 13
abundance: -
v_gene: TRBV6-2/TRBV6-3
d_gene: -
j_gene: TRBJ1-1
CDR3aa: CASSLTLNTEAFF
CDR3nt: TGTGCCAGCAGCCTGACACTGAACACTGAAGCTTTCTTT

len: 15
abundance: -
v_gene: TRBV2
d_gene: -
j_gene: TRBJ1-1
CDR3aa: CASSEGTSVNTEAFF
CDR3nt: TGTGCCAGCAGCGAAGGGACATCAGTGAACACTGAAGCTTTCTTT

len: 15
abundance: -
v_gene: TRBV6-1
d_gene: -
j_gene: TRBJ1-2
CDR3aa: CASSEVQGNNYGYTF
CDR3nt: TGTGCCAGCAGTGAAGTTCAGGGAAATAACTATGGCTACACCTTC

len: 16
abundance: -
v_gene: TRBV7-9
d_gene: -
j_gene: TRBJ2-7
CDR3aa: CASSLEFSVKVDEQYF
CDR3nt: TGTGCCAGCAGCTTAGAGTTCTCGGTTAAAGTCGACGAGCAGTACTTC

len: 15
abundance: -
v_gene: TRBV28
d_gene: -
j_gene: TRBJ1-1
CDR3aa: CASTSEGGFYTEAFF
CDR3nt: TGTGCCAGCACATCGGAAGGAGGATTCTACACTGAAGCTTTCTTT

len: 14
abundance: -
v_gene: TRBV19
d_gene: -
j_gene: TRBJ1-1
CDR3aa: CASALGRVNTEAFF
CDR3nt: TGTGCCAGTGCCCTTGGGAGGGTGAACACTGAAGCTTTCTTT

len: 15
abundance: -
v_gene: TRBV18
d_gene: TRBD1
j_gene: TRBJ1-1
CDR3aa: CASSLGQGTNTEAFF
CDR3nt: TGTGCCAGCTCACTCGGACAGGGGACTAACACTGAAGCTTTCTTT

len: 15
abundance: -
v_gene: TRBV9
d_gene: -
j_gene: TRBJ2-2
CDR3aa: CASSPDSANTGELFF
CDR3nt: TGTGCCAGCAGCCCGGACTCCGCGAACACCGGGGAGCTGTTTTTT

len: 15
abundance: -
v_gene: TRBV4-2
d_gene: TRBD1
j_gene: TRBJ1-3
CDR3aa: CASSQVWTGGNTIYF
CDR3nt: TGTGCCAGCAGCCAAGTCTGGACAGGGGGAAACACCATATATTTT

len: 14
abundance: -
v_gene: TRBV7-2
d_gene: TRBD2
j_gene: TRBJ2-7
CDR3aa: CASDSSGGHYEQYF
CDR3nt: TGTGCCAGCGACAGTAGCGGGGGGCATTACGAGCAGTACTTC

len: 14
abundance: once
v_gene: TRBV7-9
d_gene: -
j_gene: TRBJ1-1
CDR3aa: CASSLSDTNTEAFF
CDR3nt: TGTGCCAGCAGCTTATCGGACACGAACACTGAAGCTTTCTTT

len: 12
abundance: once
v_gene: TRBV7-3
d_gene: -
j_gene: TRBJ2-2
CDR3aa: CASSRENGELFF
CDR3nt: TGTGCCAGCAGCCGGGAGAACGGGGAGCTGTTTTTT

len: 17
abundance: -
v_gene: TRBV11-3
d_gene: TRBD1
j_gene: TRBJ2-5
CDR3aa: CASSLTGAPQVVETQYF
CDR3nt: TGTGCCAGCAGCTTAACAGGGGCGCCTCAAGTGGTAGAGACCCAGTACTTC

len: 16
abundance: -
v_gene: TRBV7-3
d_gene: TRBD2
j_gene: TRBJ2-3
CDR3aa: CASSPLTSGGVDTQYF
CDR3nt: TGTGCCAGCAGCCCCTTGACTAGCGGAGGGGTGGATACGCAGTATTTT

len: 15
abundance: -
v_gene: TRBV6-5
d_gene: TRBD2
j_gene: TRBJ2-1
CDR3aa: CASSSGGDPYNEQFF
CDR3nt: TGTGCCAGCAGCTCCGGGGGGGACCCTTACAATGAGCAGTTCTTC

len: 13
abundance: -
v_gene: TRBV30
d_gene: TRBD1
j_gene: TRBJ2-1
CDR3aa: CAGQQGTYNEQFF
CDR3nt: TGTGCCGGTCAACAGGGGACGTACAATGAGCAGTTCTTC

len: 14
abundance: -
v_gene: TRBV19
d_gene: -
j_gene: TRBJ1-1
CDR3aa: CASSTPGVNTEAFF
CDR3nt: TGTGCCAGTAGTACCCCCGGGGTGAACACTGAAGCTTTCTTT

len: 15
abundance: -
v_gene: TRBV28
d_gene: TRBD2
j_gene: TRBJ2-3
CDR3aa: CASSDSGRRSDTQYF
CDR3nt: TGTGCCAGCAGTGATAGCGGGAGGAGGTCAGATACGCAGTATTTT

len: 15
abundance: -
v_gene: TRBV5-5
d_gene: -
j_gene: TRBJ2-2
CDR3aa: CASSLSGVTTGELFF
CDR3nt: TGTGCCAGCAGCTTGTCAGGGGTTACCACCGGGGAGCTGTTTTTT

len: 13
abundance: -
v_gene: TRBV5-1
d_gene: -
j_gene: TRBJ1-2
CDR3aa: CASSSQDRSGYTF
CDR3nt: TGCGCCAGCAGCAGTCAGGACAGATCTGGCTACACCTTC

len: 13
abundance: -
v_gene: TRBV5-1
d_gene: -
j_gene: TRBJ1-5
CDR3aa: CASSSEINQPQHF
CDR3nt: TGCGCCAGCAGCTCAGAAATCAATCAGCCCCAGCATTTT

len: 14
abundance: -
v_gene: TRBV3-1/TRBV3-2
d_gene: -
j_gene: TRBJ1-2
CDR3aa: CASSQEGADYGYTF
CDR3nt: TGTGCCAGCAGCCAAGAGGGGGCGGACTATGGCTACACCTTC

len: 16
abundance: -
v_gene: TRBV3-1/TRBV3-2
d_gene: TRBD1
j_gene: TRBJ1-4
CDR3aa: CASSQGGQEVYEKLFF
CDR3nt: TGTGCCAGCAGCCAAGGCGGACAGGAGGTTTATGAAAAACTGTTTTTT

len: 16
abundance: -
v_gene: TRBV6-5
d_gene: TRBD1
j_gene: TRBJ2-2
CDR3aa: CASSYLGGLVTGELFF
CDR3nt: TGTGCCAGCAGTTACTTAGGGGGCTTAGTCACCGGGGAGCTGTTTTTT

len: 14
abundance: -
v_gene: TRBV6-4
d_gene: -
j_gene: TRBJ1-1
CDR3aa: CASRELSGNTEAFF
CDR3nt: TGTGCCAGCAGGGAACTGTCAGGGAACACTGAAGCTTTCTTT

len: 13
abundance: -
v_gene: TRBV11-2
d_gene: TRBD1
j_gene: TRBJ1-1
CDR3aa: CASSSDRDTEAFF
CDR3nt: TGTGCCAGCAGTTCGGACAGGGACACTGAAGCTTTCTTT